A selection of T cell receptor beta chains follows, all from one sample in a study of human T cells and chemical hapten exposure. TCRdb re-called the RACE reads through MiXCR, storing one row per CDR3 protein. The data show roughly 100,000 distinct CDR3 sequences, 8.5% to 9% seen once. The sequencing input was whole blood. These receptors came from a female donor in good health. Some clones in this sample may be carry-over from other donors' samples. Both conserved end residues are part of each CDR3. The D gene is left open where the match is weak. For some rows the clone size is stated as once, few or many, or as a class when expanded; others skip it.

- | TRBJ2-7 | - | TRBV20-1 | CSARDSVYDRSYEQYF | TGCAGTGCTAGAGATTCGGTTTATGACAGATCCTACGAGCAGTACTTC
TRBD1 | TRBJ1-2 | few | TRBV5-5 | CASSSWDREDGYTF | TGTGCCAGCAGCTCCTGGGACAGGGAGGATGGCTACACCTTC
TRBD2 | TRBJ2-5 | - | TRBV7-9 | CASSGGTSGKETQYF | TGTGCCAGCAGCGGAGGGACTAGCGGAAAAGAGACCCAGTACTTC
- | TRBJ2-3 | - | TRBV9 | CASSVGGPSTDTQYF | TGTGCCAGCAGCGTTGGGGGGCCGAGCACAGATACGCAGTATTTT
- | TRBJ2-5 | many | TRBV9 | CASSARGNQETQYF | TGTGCCAGCAGCGCCAGGGGTAACCAAGAGACCCAGTACTTC
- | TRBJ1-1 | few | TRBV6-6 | CASSYLAGTEAFF | TGTGCCAGCAGTTATCTAGCGGGCACTGAAGCTTTCTTT
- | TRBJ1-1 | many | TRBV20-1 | CGGQLNTEAFF | TGCGGCGGACAGCTGAACACTGAAGCTTTCTTT
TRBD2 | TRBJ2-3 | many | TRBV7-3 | CASSLLAGGTDTQYF | TGTGCCAGCAGCTTATTAGCGGGTGGGACAGATACGCAGTATTTT
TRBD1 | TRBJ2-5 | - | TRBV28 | CASSFPGGEVTQYF | TGTGCCAGCAGTTTCCCAGGGGGTGAAGTGACCCAGTACTTC
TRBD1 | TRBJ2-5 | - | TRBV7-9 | CASSPTLGGDETQYF | TGTGCCAGCAGCCCGACGTTAGGGGGCGACGAGACCCAGTACTTC
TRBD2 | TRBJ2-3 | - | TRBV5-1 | CASSFSGSDTDTQNF | TGCGCCAGCAGCTTTAGCGGGAGTGACACAGATACGCAGAATTTT
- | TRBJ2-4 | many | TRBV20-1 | CSAPDDRLAKNIQYF | TGCAGTGCTCCCGATGACAGGCTAGCCAAAAACATTCAGTACTTC
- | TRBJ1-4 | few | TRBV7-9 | CASSLSETDPGEKLFF | TGTGCCAGCAGCTTATCCGAGACAGATCCGGGTGAAAAACTGTTTTTT
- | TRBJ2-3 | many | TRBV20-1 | CSARGGILGTDTQYF | TGCAGTGCCAGAGGGGGGATTTTAGGTACAGATACGCAGTATTTT
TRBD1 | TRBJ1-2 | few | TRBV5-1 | CASSLGTGGAYGYTF | TGCGCCAGCAGCTTGGGGACAGGGGGCGCCTATGGCTACACCTTC
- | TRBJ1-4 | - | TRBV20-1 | CSASGTPREKLFF | TGCAGTGCAAGTGGGACACCCCGTGAAAAACTGTTTTTT
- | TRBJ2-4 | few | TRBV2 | CASNQGYFQNIQYF | TGTGCCAGCAACCAGGGGTATTTCCAAAACATTCAGTACTTC
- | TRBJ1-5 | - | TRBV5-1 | CASSLESPDQPQHF | TGCGCCAGCAGCTTGGAAAGCCCAGACCAGCCCCAGCATTTT
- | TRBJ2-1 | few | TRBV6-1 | CASSVASRGLAGQAVNEQFF | TGTGCCAGCAGTGTAGCCTCTAGGGGGCTAGCGGGACAGGCGGTAAATGAGCAGTTCTTC
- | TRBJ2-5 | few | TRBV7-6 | CASSLGRSRSETQYF | TGTGCCAGCAGCTTAGGACGTTCCCGTTCCGAGACCCAGTACTTC
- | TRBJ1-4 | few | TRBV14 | CASSSWSKGNEKLFF | TGTGCCAGCAGCTCCTGGAGCAAGGGAAATGAAAAACTGTTTTTT
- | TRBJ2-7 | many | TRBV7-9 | CASSHGGSGVEQYF | TGTGCCAGCAGCCACGGCGGGTCAGGGGTCGAGCAGTACTTC
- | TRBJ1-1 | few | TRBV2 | CASRANTEAFF | TGTGCCAGCAGGGCGAACACTGAAGCTTTCTTT
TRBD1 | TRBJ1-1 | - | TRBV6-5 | CASSYAGGNTEAFF | TGTGCCAGCAGTTACGCAGGGGGGAACACTGAAGCTTTCTTT
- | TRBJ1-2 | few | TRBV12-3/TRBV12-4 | CASSWHPPDYGYTF | TGTGCCAGCTCCTGGCATCCTCCGGACTATGGCTACACCTTC
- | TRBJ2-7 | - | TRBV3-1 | CASRETGNEQYF | TGTGCCAGCAGAGAAACAGGAAACGAGCAGTACTTC
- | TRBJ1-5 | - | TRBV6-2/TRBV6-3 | CASSYEQGAQPQHF | TGTGCCAGCAGTTACGAACAGGGAGCTCAGCCCCAGCATTTT
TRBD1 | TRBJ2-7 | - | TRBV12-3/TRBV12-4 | CASSSNRGKNEQYF | TGTGCCAGCAGTTCGAACAGGGGAAAGAACGAGCAGTACTTC
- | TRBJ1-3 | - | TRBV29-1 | CSVAAGAGGNTIYF | TGCAGCGTTGCCGCCGGTGCGGGGGGAAACACCATATATTTT
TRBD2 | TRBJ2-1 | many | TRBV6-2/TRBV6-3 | CASSYGALAGINEQFF | TGTGCCAGCAGTTACGGGGCTCTAGCGGGAATCAATGAGCAGTTCTTC
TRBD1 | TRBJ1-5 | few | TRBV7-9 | CASSSTRDRDGQPQHF | TGTGCCAGCAGCTCTACCCGGGACAGGGATGGTCAGCCCCAGCATTTT
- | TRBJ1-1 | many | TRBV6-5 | CASSYVGDTEAFF | TGTGCCAGCAGTTACGTGGGGGACACTGAAGCTTTCTTT
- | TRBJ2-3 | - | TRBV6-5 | CASSRTSSADTQYF | TGTGCCAGCAGTCGTACTAGCTCCGCAGATACGCAGTATTTT
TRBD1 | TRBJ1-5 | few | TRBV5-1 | CASSPGDRAYSNQPQHF | TGCGCCAGCAGCCCGGGCGACAGGGCCTATAGCAATCAGCCCCAGCATTTT
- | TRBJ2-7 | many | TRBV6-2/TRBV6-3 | CASSWTTESQEQYF | TGTGCCAGCAGTTGGACGACGGAAAGTCAGGAGCAGTACTTC
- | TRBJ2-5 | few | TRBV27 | CASTGLGQETQYF | TGTGCCAGCACGGGACTTGGCCAAGAGACCCAGTACTTC
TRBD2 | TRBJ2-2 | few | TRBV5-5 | CASSSLSGANTGELFF | TGTGCCAGCAGCTCCCTTAGCGGGGCGAACACCGGGGAGCTGTTTTTT
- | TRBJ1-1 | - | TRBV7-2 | CASSLAWGGMNTEAFF | TGTGCCAGCAGCTTGGCATGGGGAGGAATGAACACTGAAGCTTTCTTT
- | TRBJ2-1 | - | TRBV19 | CASSIRGRGNNEQFF | TGTGCCAGTAGTATTCGGGGAAGGGGGAACAATGAGCAGTTCTTC
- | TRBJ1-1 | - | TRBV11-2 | CASSHAGRLGTEAFF | TGTGCCAGCAGCCACGCGGGACGCTTGGGCACTGAAGCTTTCTTT
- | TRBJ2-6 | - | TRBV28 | CASSSPTGGIRANVLTF | TGTGCCAGCAGCTCCCCCACTGGGGGTATTAGGGCCAACGTCCTGACTTTC
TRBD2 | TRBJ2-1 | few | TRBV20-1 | CSARPWGGVNEQFF | TGCAGTGCTAGGCCTTGGGGGGGAGTGAATGAGCAGTTCTTC
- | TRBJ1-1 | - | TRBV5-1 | CASRLGDEAFF | TGCGCCAGCCGGCTGGGGGATGAAGCTTTCTTT
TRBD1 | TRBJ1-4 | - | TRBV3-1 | CASSSTGSGEKLFF | TGTGCCAGCAGCTCGACAGGGAGCGGCGAAAAACTGTTTTTT
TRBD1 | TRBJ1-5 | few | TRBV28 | CASSISTGVFNQPQHF | TGTGCCAGCAGTATTTCGACAGGGGTCTTCAATCAGCCCCAGCATTTT
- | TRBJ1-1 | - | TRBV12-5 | CASGTTATEAFF | TGTGCTAGTGGGACAACTGCCACTGAAGCTTTCTTT